The T cell receptor beta chain under discussion was sequenced for a study of STAT5B mutations in CD4+ large granular lymphocyte leukemia. The study's findings and limits: The CD4+ versus CD8+ T-LGLL clonality difference may reflect limited sample size.

Notes on this clone: Its antigen is still unknown.

Measured with immunoSEQ multiplex PCR; TCRdb has only the in-frame clones, and not every one. In the table there are about 38,000 clones, around 72% of which are singletons. V dropped 6 bases and J dropped 5 bases, with 16 bases sitting between them. Germline values: CDR1 SGHAT, CDR2 FQDESV (reference sequence). This CDR3 spans 14 amino acids. The origin of this receptor is a human donor in good health. This chain connects TRBV11-1 to TRBJ2-5; a weak D match, TRBD1 (6 bases). Sequencing was done on a sample of CD4+ T cells from blood buffy coats. The DNA of the CDR3 is TGTGCCAGCAGTCCGATGGCAGGGGTGGAGACCCAGTACTTC. It is translated as CASSPMAGVETQYF. The entire variable domain, with the rest obtained from reference TRBV11-1 and TRBJ2-5, is as follows: EAEVAQSPRYKITEKSQAVAFWCDPISGHATLYWYRQILGQGPELLVQFQDESVVDDSQLPKDRFSAERLKGVDSTLKIQPAELGDSAMYLCASSPMAGVETQYFGPGTRLLVL.